A single sample is the source of the 11 T cell receptor beta chains below, sequenced in a study of T cell responses to AZD1222 COVID-19 vaccine. Clones were sequenced by immunoSEQ multiplex PCR, and TCRdb holds only the in-frame ones, with some missing. The table records 85,000 to 110,000 clones, about nine tenths of them present only once. The source was peripheral blood, collected on day 0 of AZD1222 vaccination. The receptors were gathered from an adult in good health.

V gene TRBV7-9 combines with J gene TRBJ2-1; possibly TRBD2 for D (5 bases). Trimming stripped 3 bases from V and 9 bases from J, with 21 bases between. This CDR3 region has 16 residues. Germline assignment: CDR1 SEHNR and CDR2 FQNEAQ (reference sequence). The CDR3 loop is CASSFWVEGTLGEQFF. The CDR3 coding sequence is TGTGCCAGCAGCTTTTGGGTCGAGGGAACCTTGGGTGAGCAGTTCTTC.

This clone occurred a few times. This chain joins TRBV9 and TRBJ1-6, with D possibly matching TRBD1 (6 bases). Trimming pared 3 bases from V and 9 bases from J, leaving 13 bases between. CDR1 is SGDLS, CDR2 YYNGEE, per germline. The CDR3 covers 14 residues. The CDR3 loop is CASSGTGPGSPLHF. The CDR3 nucleotides read TGTGCCAGCAGCGGTACAGGGCCGGGTTCACCCCTCCACTTT.

This chain connects TRBV7-9 to TRBJ2-7; D possibly corresponds to TRBD2 (6 bases). The CDR3 is made up of 15 amino acids. The germline gives CDR1 SEHNR, CDR2 FQNEAQ (reference sequence). The V end was cut by 3 bases, the J end by 4 bases, with 16 bases between. DNA of the CDR3: TGTGCCAGCAGCTTGGGGGGAAGGGGAAGGTACGAGCAGTACTTC. Protein: CASSLGGRGRYEQYF. Complete variable domain (other parts from reference TRBV7-9 and TRBJ2-7): DTGVSQNPRHKITKRGQNVTFRCDPISEHNRLYWYRQTLGQGPEFLTYFQNEAQLEKSRLLSDRFSAERPKGSFSTLEIQRTEQGDSAMYLCASSLGGRGRYEQYFGPGTRLTVT.

The V call is TRBV6-5, the J call TRBJ1-6, with D unclear. V was shortened by 1 base and J by 7 bases, with 14 bases between the two germline ends. Germline CDR1 reads MNHEY; CDR2 reads SVGAGI. This CDR3 comprises 16 residues. The CDR3 spells CASSYLHGRGNSPLHF. The CDR3 DNA follows: TGTGCCAGCAGTTACTTACATGGTCGTGGGAATTCACCCCTCCACTTT.

This rearrangement joins TRBV27 to TRBJ2-3, with D perhaps TRBD1 (6 bases). This CDR3 is built from 14 residues. CDR1 is MNHEY and CDR2 is SMNVEV in the germline V gene (reference sequence). Trimming stripped 4 bases from V and 6 bases from J, with 14 bases between. The CDR3 nucleotides read TGTGCCAGCAGTTCGGGACACACGCCCGATACGCAGTATTTT. It is translated as CASSSGHTPDTQYF.

CDR3 amino acids: CASSAPGLQETQYF. The CDR3 nucleotides are TGTGCCAGCAGCGCCCCCGGGCTCCAAGAGACCCAGTACTTC. The rearrangement joins TRBV27 to TRBJ2-5; no firm D call. The CDR3 is 14 residues long. Germline V gene lookup returns CDR1 MNHEY and CDR2 SMNVEV (reference sequence). V lost 6 bases and J lost 1, with 12 bases in between.

The chain employs TRBV19 and TRBJ2-1; 11 bases align to TRBD2. The CDR3 runs 13 residues. Per germline, CDR1 LNHDA and CDR2 SQIVND (reference sequence). V was clipped by 10 bases and J by 9 bases; unmatched bases: 8. The DNA for the CDR3 is TGTGCCATCCGACTAGCGGGGTCGGGTGAGCAGTTCTTC. Its protein product is CAIRLAGSGEQFF.

The chain is built from TRBV6-2 or TRBV6-3 and TRBJ2-7, with a possible D match to TRBD1 (6 bases). Trimming took off 6 bases at V and 3 bases at J, with 24 bases between the two ends. The CDR3 has 17 amino acids. Germline V lookup: CDR1 MNHEY, CDR2 SVGEGT. CDR3 DNA sequence: TGTGCCAGCAGCCCTATCCTCGATTTAACAGGGAACTACGAGCAGTACTTC. Its translation: CASSPILDLTGNYEQYF.

In its sample, this clone was seen once. The chain recombines TRBV5-8 with TRBJ1-5; D gene unclear. The CDR3 runs to 17 residues. Trimming took off 2 bases at V and 5 bases at J, with 20 bases between the two ends. Germline-derived CDR1 and CDR2 are SGHTS and YDEGEE. CDR3: CASSFYMGSGPYQPQHF. The CDR3 DNA is TGTGCCAGCAGCTTTTATATGGGGAGCGGGCCATATCAGCCCCAGCATTTT.

The chain uses TRBV6-2 or TRBV6-3 and TRBJ2-1, with 8 bases that match TRBD2. The CDR3 loop spans 15 amino acids. The germline CDR1 and CDR2 sequences are MNHEY and SVGEGT. The J segment lost 4 bases and the V segment lost 2 bases, leaving 4 bases of the junction unmatched. The CDR3 nucleotides read TGTGCCAGCAGTTACGGGTCTAGCGGGTACAATGAGCAGTTCTTC. It specifies CASSYGSSGYNEQFF.

This chain joins TRBV2 and TRBJ1-4, with no clear D. This CDR3 region has 12 residues. Germline assignment: CDR1 SNHLY and CDR2 FYNNEI. V was trimmed by 7 bases and J by 8 bases, leaving 11 bases between them. The CDR3 DNA follows: TGTGCCAGCAATACTTGGAGGGAAAAACTGTTTTTT. Protein: CASNTWREKLFF. The full variable domain, completed using reference TRBV2 and TRBJ1-4, is EPEVTQTPSHQVTQMGQEVILRCVPISNHLYFYWYRQILGQKVEFLVSFYNNEISEKSEIFDDQFSVERPDGSNFTLKIRSTKLEDSAMYFCASNTWREKLFFGSGTQLSVL.